These 27 T cell receptor beta chains originate from one sample sequenced in a study of cytomegalovirus exposure and HLA in healthy donors. In the PCR, 60 Vbeta and 13 Jbeta primers were used. Produced via immunoSEQ multiplex PCR; TCRdb's table is partial and in-frame only. The sample holds roughly 97,000 clones, 73% seen once. Specimen: PBMCs. The receptor set was obtained from a man aged 35-49 years in good health and CMV-seronegative.

In this sample, this clone turned up a few times. The chain links TRBV5-8 to TRBJ2-3, with a weak D call TRBD1 (5 bases). This CDR3 is built from 13 residues. With 7 bases removed from V and 2 bases from J, the gap between germline ends came to 11 bases. CDR1 and CDR2 (germline): SGHTS, YDEGEE. Here the CDR3 DNA reads TGTGCCAGCCTGGGGCTGAACACAGATACGCAGTATTTT. Encoded protein: CASLGLNTDTQYF.

The V call is TRBV4-3, the J call TRBJ2-3; D call uncertain. CDR1 is LGHNA and CDR2 is YSLEER in the germline V gene. Trimming took 0 bases from V and 3 from J, leaving 7 bases between them. The CDR3 has 14 residues. The CDR3, as DNA: TGCGCCAGCAGCCAAGAGTTGAGAACAGATACGCAGTATTTT. This encodes CASSQELRTDTQYF.

V usage is TRBV2 and J usage is TRBJ1-2; D is uncertain. CDR3 length: 13 residues. CDR1 and CDR2 (germline): SNHLY, FYNNEI. Trimming stripped 7 bases from V and 7 bases from J, with 16 bases between. CDR3 sequence: CASKESFRGGYTF. For the CDR3, the DNA is TGTGCCAGCAAGGAGAGTTTCAGAGGTGGCTACACCTTC.

The chain has TRBV9 and TRBJ2-7; 7 bases map to TRBD1. This CDR3 is 15 amino acids long. V dropped 2 bases and J dropped 4; count of bases not matched to a gene: 9. Germline-derived CDR1 and CDR2 are SGDLS and YYNGEE. The CDR3: CASSVTGQLGYEQYF. In nucleotides, the CDR3 is TGTGCCAGCAGCGTCACGGGACAGCTCGGGTACGAGCAGTACTTC.

The V and J genes are TRBV23-1 and TRBJ1-1; no clear D. TRBV23-1 is flagged as an ORF with uncertain function. This CDR3 is built from 17 residues. The V end was cut by 0 bases, the J end by 1 base, with 15 bases between. The CDR3 sequence is CASSQSWSGEGNTEAFF. In DNA form, the CDR3 reads TGCGCCAGCAGTCAATCTTGGTCGGGAGAAGGGAACACTGAAGCTTTCTTT.

The gene calls are TRBV5-1 and TRBJ2-3, with TRBD2 matching 11 bases. Germline V gene data show CDR1 as SGHRS and CDR2 as YFSETQ. This CDR3 region has 16 residues. V trimming: 4 bases; J trimming: 0 bases; junction bases outside the gene matches: 4. The CDR3, as DNA: TGCGCCAGCAGCACTAGCGGGGGCACTAGCACAGATACGCAGTATTTT. Translating it yields CASSTSGGTSTDTQYF.

The rearrangement uses TRBV2 and TRBJ1-1, with 8 bases matching TRBD1. CDR3 length: 15 amino acids. CDR1 and CDR2 from the germline V gene are SNHLY and FYNNEI. Trimming cost V 3 bases and J 1 base; bases outside gene matches: 4. The CDR3 loop is CASSDLGTGNTEAFF. CDR3 coding DNA: TGTGCCAGCAGTGACCTCGGGACAGGGAACACTGAAGCTTTCTTT.

V and J are TRBV5-1 and TRBJ1-1; D possibly corresponds to TRBD1 (5 bases). V was shortened by 2 bases and J by 4 bases, with 12 bases between the two germline ends. Per germline, CDR1 SGHRS and CDR2 YFSETQ. This CDR3 comprises 14 residues. This chain's CDR3 is CASSFYQGSTEAFF. DNA for the CDR3: TGCGCCAGCAGCTTCTACCAGGGCAGCACTGAAGCTTTCTTT.

The chain recombines TRBV15 with TRBJ1-5, with 7 bases lining up with TRBD1. CDR3 length equals 15 residues. V lost 5 bases and J lost 3; bases outside the gene matches: 7. CDR1 is LNHNV, CDR2 YYDKDF, per germline (reference sequence). DNA for the CDR3: TGTGCCACCAGCGGGTGGACAGGATTCAATCAGCCCCAGCATTTT. Translating it yields CATSGWTGFNQPQHF. The full variable domain, in which reference TRBV15 and TRBJ1-5 provide the parts outside the CDR3, is DAMVIQNPRYQVTQFGKPVTLSCSQTLNHNVMYWYQQKSSQAPKLLFHYYDKDFNNEADTPDNFQSRRPNTSFCFLDIRSPGLGDTAMYLCATSGWTGFNQPQHFGDGTRLSIL.

This chain links TRBV9 with TRBJ2-1, with D unresolved. This CDR3 has 14 residues. Trimming pared 0 bases from V and 5 bases from J, leaving 9 bases between. Germline loops: CDR1 SGDLS, CDR2 YYNGEE. The CDR3 DNA sequence: TGTGCCAGCAGCGTAGGCGGCCTTAACAATGAGCAGTTCTTC. It is translated as CASSVGGLNNEQFF. Full variable domain (missing parts from reference TRBV9 and TRBJ2-1): DSGVTQTPKHLITATGQRVTLRCSPRSGDLSVYWYQQSLDQGLQFLIQYYNGEERAKGNILERFSAQQFPDLHSELNLSSLELGDSALYFCASSVGGLNNEQFFGPGTRLTVL.

Worth noting for this clone: With only one base between it and a far larger clone, this is likely a read error. This chain connects TRBV6-5 to TRBJ1-1; TRBD1 aligns across 8 bases. Germline loops: CDR1 MNHEY, CDR2 SVGAGI. The CDR3 is 14 amino acids. V was clipped by 6 bases and J by 6 bases; unmatched bases: 9. The CDR3 bases are TGTGCCAGCAGCCAGTGGTCAGGGGGCTCTGAAGCTTTCTTT. It codes for CASSQWSGGSEAFF.

The sample holds one count of this clone. The chain carries TRBV25-1 and TRBJ2-5, with 7 bases that match TRBD1. V lost 1 base to trimming and J lost 10 bases; unmatched junction nucleotides: 0. The CDR3 length is 11 residues. From germline, CDR1 is MGHDK and CDR2 SYGVNS. CDR3 in amino acids: CASSESGGQYF. The DNA for the CDR3 is TGTGCCAGCAGTGAATCAGGGGGCCAGTACTTC.

V is TRBV5-1 and J is TRBJ2-5; 7 bases match TRBD2. This CDR3 has 17 amino acids. Unmatched junction bases numbered 18, after V lost 3 bases and J lost 7 bases. Germline lookup yields CDR1 SGHRS and CDR2 YFSETQ. The CDR3 loop is CASSSYPGGVGEGTQYF. Written as DNA, the CDR3 is TGCGCCAGCAGCTCCTACCCAGGCGGGGTTGGGGAGGGGACCCAGTACTTC. Filled out from reference TRBV5-1 and TRBJ2-5, the complete variable domain reads KAGVTQTPRYLIKTRGQQVTLSCSPISGHRSVSWYQQTPGQGLQFLFEYFSETQRNKGNFPGRFSGRQFSNSRSEMNVSTLELGDSALYLCASSSYPGGVGEGTQYFGPGTRLLVL.

J is TRBJ1-4 and V is TRBV4-1; D perhaps matches TRBD1 (6 bases). CDR1 and CDR2 from the germline V gene are MGHRA and YSYEKL. Trimming shortened V by 4 bases and J by 6 bases, and 24 bases separated the two germline ends. CDR3 length equals 18 residues. The CDR3 region is CASSRTGTPGPRDEKLFF. DNA for the CDR3: TGCGCCAGCAGCCGCACCGGGACACCGGGACCGAGGGATGAAAAACTGTTTTTT.

There are a few counts of this clone. This rearrangement joins TRBV6-1 to TRBJ1-1; D is possibly TRBD1 (6 bases). The CDR3 contains 11 residues. Germline V gene sequence: CDR1 MNHNS, CDR2 SASEGT. The V end was cut by 8 bases, the J end by 7 bases, with 11 bases between. Here the CDR3 reads CASGGEGEAFF. CDR3 nucleotides: TGTGCCAGCGGGGGCGAGGGTGAAGCTTTCTTT.

The rearrangement links TRBV7-9 to TRBJ2-3; 7 bases align to TRBD1. The CDR3 is 14 amino acids. With 5 bases clipped from V and 5 bases from J, the junction kept 7 bases outside the gene matches. Germline V gene data show CDR1 as SEHNR and CDR2 as FQNEAQ (reference sequence). The chain's CDR3 is CASSQMRGRDTQYF. CDR3 DNA: TGTGCCAGCAGCCAGATGAGGGGGCGAGATACGCAGTATTTT.

V usage is TRBV7-3 and J usage is TRBJ2-5; D perhaps matches TRBD1 (5 bases). Germline V gives CDR1 SGHTA, CDR2 FQGTGA. With 5 bases removed from V and 3 bases from J, the gap between germline ends came to 10 bases. The CDR3 length is 13 residues. CDR3 nucleotide sequence: TGTGCCAGCAGCCGCATCAGGGAAGAGACCCAGTACTTC. Its protein product is CASSRIREETQYF.

The genes are TRBV25-1 and TRBJ2-3; the D gene is possibly TRBD1 (6 bases). The CDR3 has 17 residues. Germline V gene sequence: CDR1 MGHDK, CDR2 SYGVNS. The germline V and J ends were trimmed by 3 bases and 0 bases, with 16 bases remaining between them. In DNA form, the CDR3 reads TGTGCCAGCAGTGAGCGATCCGGGACACAAAGCACAGATACGCAGTATTTT. Its translation: CASSERSGTQSTDTQYF. Complete variable domain (other parts from reference TRBV25-1 and TRBJ2-3): EADIYQTPRYLVIGTGKKITLECSQTMGHDKMYWYQQDPGMELHLIHYSYGVNSTEKGDLSSESTVSRIRTEHFPLTLESARPSHTSQYLCASSERSGTQSTDTQYFGPGTRLTVL.

This clone has more than one count but fewer than ten. V is TRBV18 and J is TRBJ2-3; D may be TRBD2 (5 bases). The CDR3 has 12 residues. Germline V gene sequence: CDR1 KGHSH, CDR2 LQKENI. V was cut by 2 bases and J by 5 bases, with 5 bases left in between. CDR3: CASSPEGDTQYF. Here the CDR3 DNA reads TGTGCCAGCTCACCAGAGGGAGATACGCAGTATTTT.

V gene TRBV9 combines with J gene TRBJ2-3, with 8 bases matching TRBD1. With 4 bases clipped from V and 3 bases from J, the junction kept 7 bases outside the gene matches. Germline CDR1 SGDLS, CDR2 YYNGEE. The CDR3 runs to 15 residues. The CDR3 region is CASSNRDRSTDTQYF. The DNA of the CDR3 is TGTGCCAGCAGCAATCGGGACAGGTCAACAGATACGCAGTATTTT.

The rearrangement links TRBV5-6 to TRBJ1-1; D is unclear. V lost 2 bases, J lost 0 bases, and 20 bases lay in between. The CDR3 length is 18 residues. CDR1 and CDR2 (germline): SGHDT, YYEEEE. Here the CDR3 reads CASSFSSESSYLNTEAFF. The CDR3 region has the DNA TGTGCCAGCAGCTTTAGTTCCGAGAGTTCTTACTTGAACACTGAAGCTTTCTTT.

This chain joins TRBV5-1 and TRBJ2-1, with D perhaps matching TRBD1 (5 bases). The CDR3 covers 16 residues. Germline assignment: CDR1 SGHRS and CDR2 YFSETQ. V gave up 0 bases and J gave up 2 bases, with 12 bases separating them. The CDR3 protein is CASSLGSGSTYNEQFF. CDR3 in DNA: TGCGCCAGCAGCTTGGGCTCAGGGTCTACCTACAATGAGCAGTTCTTC.

This clone has a single count. The chain combines TRBV7-8 with TRBJ2-7; D may be TRBD1 (6 bases). Germline V CDR1 and CDR2: SGHVS, FQNEAQ. V was shortened by 5 bases and J by 5 bases, with 16 bases between the two germline ends. This CDR3 spans 14 amino acids. This chain's CDR3 is CASSPLTGMDEQYF. CDR3 DNA sequence: TGTGCCAGCAGCCCACTCACAGGGATGGACGAGCAGTACTTC.

The chain uses TRBV5-1 and TRBJ1-2, with TRBD1 matching over 9 bases. The germline V gene encodes CDR1 SGHRS and CDR2 YFSETQ. This CDR3 region has 14 residues. V lost 6 bases and J lost 8; bases outside the gene matches: 11. Here the CDR3 DNA reads TGCGCCAGCACCTTTGGTACAGGGGGCAACGGCTACACCTTC. This sequence encodes CASTFGTGGNGYTF.

The chain carries TRBV28 and TRBJ2-1, with a possible D match to TRBD2 (5 bases). V was trimmed by 6 bases and J by 8 bases, leaving 20 bases between them. There are 15 residues in the CDR3. In germline, CDR1 is MDHEN, CDR2 SYDVKM. The CDR3 DNA reads as TGTGCCAGCAGACTCTTCCCGGGCTACGGGGATGAGCAGTTCTTC. Protein: CASRLFPGYGDEQFF.

This rearrangement joins TRBV19 to TRBJ2-7; perhaps TRBD1 as D (6 bases). The V end was cut by 6 bases, the J end by 3 bases, with 18 bases between. This CDR3 has 15 amino acids. In germline, CDR1 is LNHDA, CDR2 SQIVND (reference sequence). DNA for the CDR3: TGTGCCAGTAGAGCTACAGGGACCTTGGGCTACGAGCAGTACTTC. Encoded protein: CASRATGTLGYEQYF.

This chain joins TRBV5-4 and TRBJ2-3; 7 nucleotides align to TRBD1. V was clipped by 6 bases and J by 4 bases; unmatched bases: 14. This CDR3 is built from 16 residues. CDR1 and CDR2 (germline): SGHNT, YYREEE (reference sequence). This CDR3 reads CASNIKGRGGADTQYF. For the CDR3, the DNA is TGTGCCAGCAACATAAAGGGTAGAGGGGGCGCAGATACGCAGTATTTT.